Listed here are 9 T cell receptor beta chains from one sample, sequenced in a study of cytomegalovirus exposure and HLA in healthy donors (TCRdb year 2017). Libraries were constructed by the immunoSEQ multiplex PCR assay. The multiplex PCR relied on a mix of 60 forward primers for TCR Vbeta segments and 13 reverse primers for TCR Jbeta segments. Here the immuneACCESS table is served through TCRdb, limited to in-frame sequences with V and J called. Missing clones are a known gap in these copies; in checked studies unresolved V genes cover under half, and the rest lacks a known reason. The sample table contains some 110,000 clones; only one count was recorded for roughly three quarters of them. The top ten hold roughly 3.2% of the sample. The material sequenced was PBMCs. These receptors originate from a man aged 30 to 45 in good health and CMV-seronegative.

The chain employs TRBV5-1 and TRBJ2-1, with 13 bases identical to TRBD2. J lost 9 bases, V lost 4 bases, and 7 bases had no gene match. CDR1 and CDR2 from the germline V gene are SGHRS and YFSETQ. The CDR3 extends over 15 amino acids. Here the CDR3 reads CASSPGTSGNVEQFF. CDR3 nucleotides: TGCGCCAGCAGCCCCGGGACTAGCGGGAATGTTGAGCAGTTCTTC.

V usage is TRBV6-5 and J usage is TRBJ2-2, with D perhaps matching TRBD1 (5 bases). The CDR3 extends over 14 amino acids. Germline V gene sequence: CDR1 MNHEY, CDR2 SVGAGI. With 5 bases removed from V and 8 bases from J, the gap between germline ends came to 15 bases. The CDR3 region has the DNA TGTGCCAGCAGTACGATTAGGGGAAAAGGGGAGCTGTTTTTT. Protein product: CASSTIRGKGELFF.

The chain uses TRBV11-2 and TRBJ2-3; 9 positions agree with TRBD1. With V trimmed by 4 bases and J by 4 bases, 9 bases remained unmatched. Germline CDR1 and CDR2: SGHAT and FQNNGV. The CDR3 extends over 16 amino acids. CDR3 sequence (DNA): TGTGCCAGCAGCTCCCTGGGACAGGGACCCGCAGATACGCAGTATTTT. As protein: CASSSLGQGPADTQYF.

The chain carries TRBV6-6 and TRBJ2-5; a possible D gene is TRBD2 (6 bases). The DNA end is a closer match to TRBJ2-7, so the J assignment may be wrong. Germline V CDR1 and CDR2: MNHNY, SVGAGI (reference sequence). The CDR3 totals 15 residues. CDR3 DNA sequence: TGTGCCAGCAGTTACGCTTCTCGGGGGAGGAACGAGCAGTACTTC. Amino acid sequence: CASSYASRGRNEQYF.

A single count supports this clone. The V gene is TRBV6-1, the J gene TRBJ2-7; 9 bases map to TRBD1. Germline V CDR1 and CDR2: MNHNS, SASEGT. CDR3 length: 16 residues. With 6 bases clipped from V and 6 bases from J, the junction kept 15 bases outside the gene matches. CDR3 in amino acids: CASSETGQGSTVEQYF. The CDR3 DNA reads TGTGCCAGCAGCGAAACGGGACAGGGTAGTACGGTCGAGCAGTACTTC.

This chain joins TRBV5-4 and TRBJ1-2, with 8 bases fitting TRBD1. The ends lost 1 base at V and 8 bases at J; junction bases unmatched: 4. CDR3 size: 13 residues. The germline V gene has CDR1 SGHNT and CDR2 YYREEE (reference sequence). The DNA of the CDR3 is TGTGCCAGCAGCTTGTCAGGGGGCACCGGCTACACCTTC. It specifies CASSLSGGTGYTF.

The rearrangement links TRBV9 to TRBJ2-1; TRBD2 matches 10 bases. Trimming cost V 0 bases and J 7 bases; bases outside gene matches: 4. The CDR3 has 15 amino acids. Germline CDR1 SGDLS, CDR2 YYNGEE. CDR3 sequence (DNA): TGTGCCAGCAGCGTAGAAGCTAGCGGGAGAAATGAGCAGTTCTTC. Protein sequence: CASSVEASGRNEQFF.

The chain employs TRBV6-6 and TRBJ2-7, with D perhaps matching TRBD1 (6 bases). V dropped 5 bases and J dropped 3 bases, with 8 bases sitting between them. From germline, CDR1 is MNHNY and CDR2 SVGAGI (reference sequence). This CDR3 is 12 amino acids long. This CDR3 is CASSAQGYEQYF. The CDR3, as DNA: TGTGCCAGCAGTGCACAGGGCTACGAGCAGTACTTC.

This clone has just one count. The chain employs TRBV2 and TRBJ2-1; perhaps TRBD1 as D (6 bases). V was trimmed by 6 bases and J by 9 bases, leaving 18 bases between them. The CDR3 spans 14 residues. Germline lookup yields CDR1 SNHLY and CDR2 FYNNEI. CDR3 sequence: CASRPQGIITEQFF. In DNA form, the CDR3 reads TGTGCCAGCAGGCCACAGGGCATCATCACTGAGCAGTTCTTC.